The sequence of this T cell receptor beta chain was determined in a study of blood T cell repertoires in COVID-19. Across the study: The analysed material was cDNA or gDNA that came from T cells, B-cell-depleted T cells, or PBMCs.

Repertoires were generated with immunoSEQ multiplex PCR, while TCRdb's copy carries only in-frame clones and drops some. The sample shows 340,000 or so clones, around 87% of them seen only once. The CDR3 contains 15 residues. CDR1 is GTSNPN and CDR2 is SVGIG in the germline V gene (reference sequence). J lost 7 bases, V lost 1 base, and 8 bases had no gene match. The sequence came from a man aged 45-65 years with active or convalescent COVID-19. The gene calls are TRBV30 and TRBJ2-2; 8 nucleotides align to TRBD1. Sequenced input: peripheral blood. The CDR3 loop reads CAWSAWTGRNGELFF. The DNA of the CDR3 is TGTGCCTGGAGTGCTTGGACAGGGCGTAACGGGGAGCTGTTTTTT.